The table lists the clone carrying this T cell receptor (beta chain) with a few counts. Germline V gene lookup returns CDR1 GTSNPN and CDR2 SVGIG (reference sequence). The CDR3 contains 17 residues. Trimming pared 0 bases from V and 1 base from J, leaving 18 bases between. Per the authors' pipeline: For nucleated cells, counts were estimated from reference gene primer amplification. Measured with immunoSEQ multiplex PCR; TCRdb has only the in-frame clones, and not every one. V, J and clone size are those of that table, while D and trimming were read from the DNA. The table includes some 120,000 clones, 70% to 85% detected once. This specimen belongs to a study of blood T cell repertoires in COVID-19.

Sequencing input: peripheral blood. This TCR was sampled from a woman aged 55 to 70 with acute or convalescent COVID-19. The chain has TRBV30 and TRBJ1-2; a possible D gene is TRBD1 (5 bases). CDR3 DNA sequence: TGTGCCTGGAGTGTTATTTTTCGGGGGAACCATAACTATGGCTACACCTTC. This sequence encodes CAWSVIFRGNHNYGYTF.